The entry below describes one T cell receptor beta chain. This entry comes from a study of blood T cell repertoires in COVID-19. In the study overall: The samples span acute and convalescent COVID-19 from the United States, Italy and Spain.

Exposed volunteers were people who met a COVID-19 case within 2 weeks before study entry. Clones were read by immunoSEQ multiplex PCR, and TCRdb kept only the in-frame ones, dropping some. The sample lists 250,000 or so clones, just under 90% seen once, with over 0.75% in the top ten. The clonotype was recovered from a man aged 50 to 60 who had been exposed to COVID-19. The sequenced sample consisted of PBMCs or T cells enriched from blood (not recorded which).

The CDR3 protein is CASSIGRGAPPEAFF. The CDR3 DNA reads TGTGCCAGTAGTATAGGTCGGGGGGCGCCTCCTGAAGCTTTCTTT. The rearrangement joins TRBV19 to TRBJ1-1; D perhaps matches TRBD1 (6 bases). V lost 1 base, J lost 6 bases, and 15 bases lay in between. The germline V gene has CDR1 LNHDA and CDR2 SQIVND (reference sequence). The CDR3 sequence is 15 residues long.